A selection of T cell receptor beta chains follows, all from one sample in a study of blood T cell repertoires in COVID-19. Profiled with immunoSEQ multiplex PCR; TCRdb holds only in-frame clones, not every one. The top ten hold 8% of the sample, which has 130,000 to 150,000 clones, 70% to 90% seen once. Material for sequencing was peripheral blood. The source of these receptors is an older woman with COVID-19, enrolled during active disease. CDR3s include the opening cysteine and the closing phenylalanine or tryptophan. Each record gives: clone size, V gene, J gene, D gene, CDR3 protein, CDR3 DNA. The D gene is left open where the match is weak. The size entry is marked missing in some rows and otherwise reads once, few, many or a size class.

NA	TRBV6-5	TRBJ2-7	NA	CASSYLLALAYEQYF	TGTGCCAGCAGTTACTTACTAGCCCTGGCTTACGAGCAGTACTTC
once	TRBV3-1/TRBV3-2	TRBJ2-2	TRBD1	CASSPFAKLGQGQDGELFF	TGTGCCAGCAGCCCGTTCGCGAAGCTGGGACAGGGACAGGACGGGGAGCTGTTTTTT
NA	TRBV18	TRBJ1-3	TRBD1	CASSPGTAGNTIYF	TGTGCCAGCTCACCCGGGACAGCTGGAAACACCATATATTTT
NA	TRBV5-1	TRBJ2-7	TRBD1	CASGEGQGNYEQYF	TGCGCCAGCGGCGAGGGACAGGGAAACTACGAGCAGTACTTC
NA	TRBV19	TRBJ1-1	NA	CASALGDLNTEAFF	TGTGCCAGTGCCCTCGGGGACTTGAACACTGAAGCTTTCTTT
NA	TRBV5-1	TRBJ2-2	TRBD1	CASSSLTGGPGELFF	TGCGCCAGCAGCAGCTTGACAGGGGGCCCCGGGGAGCTGTTTTTT
NA	TRBV5-1	TRBJ1-1	NA	CASSWSTEDTEAFF	TGCGCCAGCAGCTGGTCGACGGAGGACACTGAAGCTTTCTTT
NA	TRBV5-5	TRBJ1-1	NA	CASSLAIRAYEAFF	TGTGCCAGCAGCTTGGCCATAAGAGCCTACGAAGCTTTCTTT
once	TRBV7-2	TRBJ2-2	NA	CASSSRGQRWDTGELFF	TGTGCCAGCAGCTCCCGGGGACAACGATGGGACACCGGGGAGCTGTTTTTT
few	TRBV7-2	TRBJ1-5	NA	CASSLGLANQPQHF	TGTGCCAGCAGCTTAGGGTTAGCAAATCAGCCCCAGCATTTT
once	TRBV3-1/TRBV3-2	TRBJ2-1	TRBD2	CASSQDPGRGFLAGEDEQFF	TGTGCCAGCAGCCAAGATCCAGGCAGGGGATTCCTAGCGGGGGAGGATGAGCAGTTCTTC
once	TRBV5-1	TRBJ2-1	NA	CASSLVRSEQFF	TGCGCCAGCAGCTTGGTACGGAGTGAGCAGTTCTTC
NA	TRBV18	TRBJ1-1	TRBD1	CASSSGQGALNGEAFF	TGTGCCAGCTCATCAGGACAGGGGGCTTTAAATGGTGAAGCTTTCTTT
once	TRBV5-6	TRBJ2-3	TRBD1	CASSDRDRATDTQYF	TGTGCCAGCAGCGACCGGGACAGAGCCACAGATACGCAGTATTTT
once	TRBV3-1/TRBV3-2	TRBJ1-2	NA	CASSSGYGYTF	TGTGCCAGCAGCTCCGGTTATGGCTACACCTTC
NA	TRBV24-1	TRBJ1-2	TRBD1	CATSVRQGLSYGYTF	TGTGCCACCAGTGTCCGACAGGGATTAAGCTATGGCTACACCTTC
NA	TRBV7-2	TRBJ2-7	TRBD2	CASSFGLAYEQYF	TGTGCCAGCAGCTTCGGACTAGCCTACGAGCAGTACTTC
NA	TRBV5-1	TRBJ1-6	NA	CASSLSGQYNSPLHF	TGCGCCAGCAGCTTGTCGGGACAATATAATTCACCCCTCCACTTT
NA	TRBV9	TRBJ2-1	NA	CASGYSDDFNEQFF	TGTGCCAGCGGCTACTCCGACGACTTCAATGAGCAGTTCTTC
NA	TRBV7-6	TRBJ2-3	TRBD1	CASSWTGGRTDTQYF	TGTGCCAGCAGCTGGACAGGGGGCCGGACAGATACGCAGTATTTT
NA	TRBV5-1	TRBJ1-1	TRBD1	CASSARTGMNTEAFF	TGCGCCAGCAGCGCTAGGACAGGGATGAACACTGAAGCTTTCTTT
NA	TRBV18	TRBJ2-4	NA	CASSPLPKGVVENIQYF	TGTGCCAGCTCACCACTCCCCAAGGGGGTAGTCGAAAACATTCAGTACTTC
NA	TRBV29-1	TRBJ2-3	NA	CSVGQGVNTDTQYF	TGCAGCGTCGGGCAAGGGGTTAACACAGATACGCAGTATTTT
NA	TRBV27	TRBJ2-7	TRBD2	CASRGGRLTYEQYF	TGTGCCAGCCGCGGCGGGAGGCTCACCTACGAGCAGTACTTC
few	TRBV29-1	TRBJ1-1	TRBD1	CSVEGLTGANTEAFF	TGCAGCGTTGAAGGCTTGACAGGGGCAAACACTGAAGCTTTCTTT
NA	TRBV4-2	TRBJ2-7	TRBD2	CASSQGRSGVPYEQYF	TGTGCCAGCAGCCAAGGGAGAAGCGGGGTTCCCTACGAGCAGTACTTC
NA	TRBV3-1/TRBV3-2	TRBJ2-4	NA	CASSKNTLNIQYF	TGTGCCAGCAGTAAAAATACTTTGAACATTCAGTACTTC
NA	TRBV6-5	TRBJ2-2	TRBD1	CASRTGQVTGELFF	TGTGCCAGCAGAACGGGACAGGTGACCGGGGAGCTGTTTTTT
NA	TRBV15	TRBJ1-4	NA	CATQQIATNEKLFF	TGTGCCACCCAACAGATTGCAACTAATGAAAAACTGTTTTTT
NA	TRBV27	TRBJ1-4	TRBD1	CASSLSQGEKLFF	TGTGCCAGCAGTTTATCACAGGGGGAAAAACTGTTTTTT
NA	TRBV5-1	TRBJ2-7	TRBD2	CASSRLSGGFDEQYF	TGCGCCAGCAGCCGCCTAAGCGGGGGCTTCGACGAGCAGTACTTC
NA	TRBV19	TRBJ2-5	NA	CASGIGSQRVGETQYF	TGTGCCAGTGGTATAGGTAGCCAGAGGGTGGGAGAGACCCAGTACTTC
NA	TRBV4-3	TRBJ2-5	NA	CASSQDARVTGTQYF	TGCGCCAGCAGCCAAGATGCCAGGGTCACTGGGACCCAGTACTTC
NA	TRBV19	TRBJ1-5	NA	CASSRNRVRGNQPQHF	TGTGCCAGTAGTAGAAACAGGGTCCGGGGCAATCAGCCCCAGCATTTT
NA	TRBV6-1	TRBJ1-2	NA	CASSEGQAGIYGYTF	TGTGCCAGCAGTGAAGGGCAGGCGGGGATATATGGCTACACCTTC
NA	TRBV19	TRBJ2-1	NA	CASSTRPQGFHEQFF	TGTGCCAGTAGTACAAGACCGCAGGGTTTCCATGAGCAGTTCTTC
NA	TRBV9	TRBJ2-6	TRBD1	CASSPTGGNSGANVLTF	TGTGCCAGCAGCCCAACAGGGGGGAACTCTGGGGCCAACGTCCTGACTTTC
NA	TRBV25-1	TRBJ1-2	TRBD1	CASIARAPRTGEVGGYTF	TGTGCCAGCATAGCCAGAGCGCCCCGGACAGGGGAGGTGGGTGGCTACACCTTC
NA	TRBV3-1/TRBV3-2	TRBJ2-7	NA	CASSQGRTEQYF	TGTGCCAGCAGCCAAGGCAGAACCGAGCAGTACTTC
NA	TRBV27	TRBJ1-2	NA	CASSLFLGAHGYTF	TGTGCCAGCAGTTTATTCTTGGGGGCGCATGGCTACACCTTC
NA	TRBV7-8	TRBJ1-3	NA	CASSLEVAGASGNTIYF	TGTGCCAGCAGCTTAGAAGTAGCAGGGGCGTCGGGAAACACCATATATTTT
NA	TRBV7-3	TRBJ1-1	NA	CASSLSGQGTEAFF	TGTGCCAGCAGCTTATCCGGGCAGGGCACTGAAGCTTTCTTT
NA	TRBV5-8	TRBJ2-7	NA	CASSLGWGLEQYF	TGTGCCAGCAGCTTGGGTTGGGGGCTGGAGCAGTACTTC
NA	TRBV25-1	TRBJ1-4	NA	CASNRLFGEKLFF	TGTGCCAGCAACAGGCTCTTCGGTGAAAAACTGTTTTTT
NA	TRBV18	TRBJ2-2	NA	CASTPRDGAGELFF	TGTGCCAGCACGCCGCGGGACGGGGCCGGGGAGCTGTTTTTT
NA	TRBV7-8	TRBJ2-5	NA	CASSLIGGWQETQYF	TGTGCCAGCAGCTTAATCGGGGGTTGGCAAGAGACCCAGTACTTC
once	TRBV6-5	TRBJ1-1	TRBD1	CASSYSQGADTEAFF	TGTGCCAGCAGTTACTCACAGGGGGCGGACACTGAAGCTTTCTTT
NA	TRBV5-1	TRBJ2-7	NA	CASSLLQGISYEQYF	TGCGCCAGCAGCTTGTTACAGGGAATCTCCTACGAGCAGTACTTC
NA	TRBV10-3	TRBJ2-6	NA	CAISGEGAGANVLTF	TGTGCCATCAGTGGAGAGGGGGCTGGGGCCAACGTCCTGACTTTC
NA	TRBV5-6	TRBJ1-1	NA	CASSPEGGMNTEAFF	TGTGCCAGCAGCCCAGAAGGGGGTATGAACACTGAAGCTTTCTTT
once	TRBV11-2	TRBJ1-2	NA	CASSLDRRSAGGYTF	TGTGCCAGCAGCTTAGATAGGAGGAGTGCGGGCGGCTACACCTTC
NA	TRBV19	TRBJ2-3	TRBD1	CASSIDHRTGFGDTQYF	TGTGCCAGTAGTATAGATCACCGGACAGGGTTCGGAGATACGCAGTATTTT
NA	TRBV28	TRBJ1-5	NA	CASSPTTTGLNQPQHF	TGTGCCAGCAGCCCTACTACGACTGGTCTCAATCAGCCCCAGCATTTT
NA	TRBV7-8	TRBJ2-1	NA	CASSLEPGRGDEQFF	TGTGCCAGCAGCTTAGAACCGGGACGCGGGGATGAGCAGTTCTTC
NA	TRBV7-3	TRBJ1-1	TRBD1	CASSPYGIGTGAMNTEAFF	TGTGCCAGCAGCCCCTACGGGATTGGAACAGGGGCCATGAACACTGAAGCTTTCTTT
NA	TRBV18	TRBJ2-5	TRBD2	CASSPRGAGETQYF	TGTGCCAGCTCACCGCGGGGGGCTGGGGAGACCCAGTACTTC
NA	TRBV4-1	TRBJ2-7	TRBD1	CASSARQGSYEQYF	TGCGCCAGCAGCGCTAGACAGGGCTCCTACGAGCAGTACTTC